This T cell receptor (beta chain) originates from a study of cytotoxic CD8 clonotypes in ibrutinib-treated CLL. The wider study: Response was recorded as partial in approximately 24 patients and complete in 2; at median roughly 68 months, approximately 14 remained remitted and roughly 12 had progressed. Timing of response sample collection was a median around 13 months after treatment start, with a range of 6 to 36. Findings and limits, study-wide: Public clonotypes occurred uncommonly; on treatment, they contracted or remained stable.

Comment on this clone: The antigen is unknown.

Cryopreserved PBMCs provided approximately 1.9 micrograms of genomic DNA for the TCR beta libraries. Germline trimming cut 7 bases from V and 0 bases from J; bases unmatched to any gene: 8. CDR1 is SNHLY, CDR2 FYNNEI, per germline. The CDR3 is 15 residues long. Generated by immunoSEQ multiplex PCR, the TCRdb table keeps only in-frame clones and is missing some. The sample has about 92,000 clones, roughly four fifths seen once. The material sequenced was PBMCs, taken after 24 months of ibrutinib treatment. The chain links TRBV2 to TRBJ2-5; 7 bases agree with TRBD2. This clonotype originated in a human donor with chronic lymphocytic leukemia. This CDR3 reads CASKAGPLNQETQYF. CDR3 sequence (DNA): TGTGCCAGCAAAGCGGGACCGCTCAACCAAGAGACCCAGTACTTC.